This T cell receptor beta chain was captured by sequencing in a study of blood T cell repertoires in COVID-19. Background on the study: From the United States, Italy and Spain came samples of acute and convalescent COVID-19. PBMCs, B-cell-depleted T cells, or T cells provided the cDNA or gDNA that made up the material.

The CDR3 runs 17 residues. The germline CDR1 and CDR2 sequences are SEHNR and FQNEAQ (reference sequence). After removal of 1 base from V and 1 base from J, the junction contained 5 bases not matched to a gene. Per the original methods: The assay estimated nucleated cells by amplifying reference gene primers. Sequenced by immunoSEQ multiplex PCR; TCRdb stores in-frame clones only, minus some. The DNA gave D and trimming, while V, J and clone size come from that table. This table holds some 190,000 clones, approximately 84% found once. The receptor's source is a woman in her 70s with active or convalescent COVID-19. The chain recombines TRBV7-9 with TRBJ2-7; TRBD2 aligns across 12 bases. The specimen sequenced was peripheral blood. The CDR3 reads CASSLGQTSGRSYEQYF. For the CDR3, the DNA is TGTGCCAGCAGCTTAGGGCAAACTAGCGGGAGGTCCTACGAGCAGTACTTC.